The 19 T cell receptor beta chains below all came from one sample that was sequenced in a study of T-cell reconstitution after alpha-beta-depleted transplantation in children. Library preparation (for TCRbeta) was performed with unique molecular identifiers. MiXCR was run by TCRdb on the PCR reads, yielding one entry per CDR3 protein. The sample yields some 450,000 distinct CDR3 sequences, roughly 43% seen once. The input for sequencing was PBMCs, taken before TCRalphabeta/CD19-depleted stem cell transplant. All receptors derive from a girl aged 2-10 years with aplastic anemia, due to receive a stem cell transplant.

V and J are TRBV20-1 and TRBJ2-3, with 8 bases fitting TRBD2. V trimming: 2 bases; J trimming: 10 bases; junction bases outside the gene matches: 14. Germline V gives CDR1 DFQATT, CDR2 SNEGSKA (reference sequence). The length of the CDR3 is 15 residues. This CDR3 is CSARRAGVDWSAQYF. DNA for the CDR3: TGCAGTGCTAGAAGAGCGGGAGTTGATTGGTCGGCGCAGTATTTT.

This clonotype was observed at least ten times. CDR3 DNA sequence: TGTGCCAGCAGCCTGGCGACGGGAGGGCCGAGTGCAGATACGCAGTATTTT. As protein: CASSLATGGPSADTQYF. The rearrangement links TRBV7-9 to TRBJ2-3; TRBD2 matches 8 bases. Germline V gene lookup returns CDR1 SEHNR and CDR2 FQNEAQ (reference sequence). After removal of 5 bases from V and 4 bases from J, the junction contained 14 bases not matched to a gene. CDR3 length: 17 residues.

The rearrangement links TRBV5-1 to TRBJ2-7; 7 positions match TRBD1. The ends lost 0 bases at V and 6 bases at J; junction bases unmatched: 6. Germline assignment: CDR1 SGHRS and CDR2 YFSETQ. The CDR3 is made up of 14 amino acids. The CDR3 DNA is TGCGCCAGCAGCTTGGGACAGGGAAACGTCGAGCAGTACTTC. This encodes CASSLGQGNVEQYF.

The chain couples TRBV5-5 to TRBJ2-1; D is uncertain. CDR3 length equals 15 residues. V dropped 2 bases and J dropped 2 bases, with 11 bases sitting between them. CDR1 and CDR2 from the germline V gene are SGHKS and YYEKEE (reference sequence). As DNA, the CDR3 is TGTGCCAGCAGCTTATTATCCGTGACCTACAATGAGCAGTTCTTC. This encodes CASSLLSVTYNEQFF. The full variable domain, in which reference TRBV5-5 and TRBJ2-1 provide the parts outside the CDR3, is DAGVTQSPTHLIKTRGQQVTLRCSPISGHKSVSWYQQVLGQGPQFIFQYYEKEERGRGNFPDRFSARQFPNYSSELNVNALLLGDSALYLCASSLLSVTYNEQFFGPGTRLTVL.

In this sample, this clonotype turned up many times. CDR3 in amino acids: CSARAMGTGGQPQHF. The DNA for the CDR3 is TGCAGTGCTAGAGCAATGGGGACAGGGGGGCAGCCCCAGCATTTT. This chain connects TRBV20-1 to TRBJ1-5; TRBD1 agrees at 11 bases. CDR3 length: 15 amino acids. CDR1 DFQATT and CDR2 SNEGSKA come from the germline V gene (reference sequence). The trim removed 1 base at V and 7 bases at J, leaving 6 bases unmatched.

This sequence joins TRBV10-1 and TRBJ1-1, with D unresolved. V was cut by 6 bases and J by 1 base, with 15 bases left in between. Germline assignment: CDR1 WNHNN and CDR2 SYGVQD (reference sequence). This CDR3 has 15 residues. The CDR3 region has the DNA TGCGCCAGCAGCCCGGGGAGTAGCGGGAACACTGAAGCTTTCTTT. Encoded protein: CASSPGSSGNTEAFF.

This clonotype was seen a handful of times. CDR3 bases: TGTGCCAGCAGCTACGGGGCCACAACGTTCAACAGCCTGTGGCGTGAAAAACTGTTTTTT. It codes for CASSYGATTFNSLWREKLFF. V usage is TRBV3-1 and J usage is TRBJ1-4, with D maybe TRBD1 (5 bases). Trimming shortened V by 5 bases and J by 7 bases, and 32 bases separated the two germline ends. This CDR3 has 20 residues. Germline V lookup: CDR1 LGHDT, CDR2 YNNKEL (reference sequence).

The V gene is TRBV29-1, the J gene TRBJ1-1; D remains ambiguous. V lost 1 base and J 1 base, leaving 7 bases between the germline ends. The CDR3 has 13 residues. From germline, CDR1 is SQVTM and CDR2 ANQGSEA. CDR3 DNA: TGCAGCGTTGAAGTAAGGCCGAACACTGAAGCTTTCTTT. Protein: CSVEVRPNTEAFF.

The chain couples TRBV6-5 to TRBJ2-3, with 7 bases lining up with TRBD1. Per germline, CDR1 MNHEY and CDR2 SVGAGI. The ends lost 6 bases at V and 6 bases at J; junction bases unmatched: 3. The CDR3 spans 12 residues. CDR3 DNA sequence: TGTGCCAGCAGAACAGGGGCCGATACGCAGTATTTT. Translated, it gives CASRTGADTQYF.

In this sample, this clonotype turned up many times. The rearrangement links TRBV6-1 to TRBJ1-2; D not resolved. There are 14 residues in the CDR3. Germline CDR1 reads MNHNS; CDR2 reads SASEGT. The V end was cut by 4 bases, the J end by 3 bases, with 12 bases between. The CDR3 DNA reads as TGTGCCAGCAGTGCGGGTTCCTGGGACTATGGCTACACCTTC. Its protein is CASSAGSWDYGYTF.

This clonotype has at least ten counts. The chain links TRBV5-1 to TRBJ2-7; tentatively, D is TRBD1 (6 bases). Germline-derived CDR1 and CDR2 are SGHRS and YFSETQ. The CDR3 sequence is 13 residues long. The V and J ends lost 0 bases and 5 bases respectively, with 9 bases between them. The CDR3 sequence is CASSLGQANEQYF. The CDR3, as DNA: TGCGCCAGCAGCTTGGGACAGGCGAACGAGCAGTACTTC.

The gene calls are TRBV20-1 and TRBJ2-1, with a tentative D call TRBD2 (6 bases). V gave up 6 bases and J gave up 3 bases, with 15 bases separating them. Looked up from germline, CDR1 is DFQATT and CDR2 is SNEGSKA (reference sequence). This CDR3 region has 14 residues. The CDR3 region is CSATEARGYNEQFF. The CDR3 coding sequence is TGCAGTGCCACCGAGGCGCGGGGCTACAATGAGCAGTTCTTC.

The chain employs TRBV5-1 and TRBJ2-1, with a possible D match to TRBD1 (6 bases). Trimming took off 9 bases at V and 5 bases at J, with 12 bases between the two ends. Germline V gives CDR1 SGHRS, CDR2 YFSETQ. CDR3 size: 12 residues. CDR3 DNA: TGCGCCACCCGGGACAATAACAATGAGCAGTTCTTC. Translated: CATRDNNNEQFF.

The CDR3 loop is CASSLGHRGAGELFF. The CDR3 DNA reads as TGTGCCAGCAGCTTGGGGCACAGGGGCGCCGGGGAGCTGTTTTTT. The V gene is TRBV7-6, the J gene TRBJ2-2; 7 bases fit TRBD1. The V gene end was trimmed by 3 bases and the J gene end by 6 bases; junction bases not matched to a gene: 7. The CDR3 is 15 amino acids. Germline assignment: CDR1 SGHVS and CDR2 FNYEAQ.

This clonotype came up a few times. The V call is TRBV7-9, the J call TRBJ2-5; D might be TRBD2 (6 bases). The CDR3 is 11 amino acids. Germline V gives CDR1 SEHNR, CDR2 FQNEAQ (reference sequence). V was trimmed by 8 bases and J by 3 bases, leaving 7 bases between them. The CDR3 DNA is TGTGCCAGCGGGACTGAAGAGACCCAGTACTTC. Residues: CASGTEETQYF. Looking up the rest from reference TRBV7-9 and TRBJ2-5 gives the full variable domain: DTGVSQNPRHKITKRGQNVTFRCDPISEHNRLYWYRQTLGQGPEFLTYFQNEAQLEKSRLLSDRFSAERPKGSFSTLEIQRTEQGDSAMYLCASGTEETQYFGPGTRLLVL.

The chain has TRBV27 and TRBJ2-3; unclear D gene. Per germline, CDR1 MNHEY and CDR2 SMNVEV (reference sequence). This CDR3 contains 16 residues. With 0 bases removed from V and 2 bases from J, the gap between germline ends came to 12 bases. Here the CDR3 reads CASSLSGNSATDTQYF. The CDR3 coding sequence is TGTGCCAGCAGTTTATCTGGTAACTCCGCCACAGATACGCAGTATTTT.

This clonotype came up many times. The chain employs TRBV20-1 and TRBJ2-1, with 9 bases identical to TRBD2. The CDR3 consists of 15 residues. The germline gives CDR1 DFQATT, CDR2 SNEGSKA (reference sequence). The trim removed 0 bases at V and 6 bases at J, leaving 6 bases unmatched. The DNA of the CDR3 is TGCAGTGCTAGAGATAGCGGGAGAAAATCCAATGAGCAGTTCTTC. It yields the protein CSARDSGRKSNEQFF.

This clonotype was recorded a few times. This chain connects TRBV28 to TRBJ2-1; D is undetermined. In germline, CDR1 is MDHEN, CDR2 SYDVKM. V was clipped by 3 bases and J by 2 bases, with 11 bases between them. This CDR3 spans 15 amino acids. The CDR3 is CASSFFLGPYNEQFF. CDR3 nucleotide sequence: TGTGCCAGCAGTTTTTTCCTAGGACCCTACAATGAGCAGTTCTTC. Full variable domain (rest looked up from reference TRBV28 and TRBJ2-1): DVKVTQSSRYLVKRTGEKVFLECVQDMDHENMFWYRQDPGLGLRLIYFSYDVKMKEKGDIPEGYSVSREKKERFSLILESASTNQTSMYLCASSFFLGPYNEQFFGPGTRLTVL.

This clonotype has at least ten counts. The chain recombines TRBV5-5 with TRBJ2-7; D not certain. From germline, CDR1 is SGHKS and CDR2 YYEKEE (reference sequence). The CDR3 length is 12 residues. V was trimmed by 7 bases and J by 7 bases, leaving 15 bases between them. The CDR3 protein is CASGPSGGEQYF. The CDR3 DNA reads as TGTGCCAGCGGTCCGTCTGGTGGAGAGCAGTACTTC. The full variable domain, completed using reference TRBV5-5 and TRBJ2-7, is DAGVTQSPTHLIKTRGQQVTLRCSPISGHKSVSWYQQVLGQGPQFIFQYYEKEERGRGNFPDRFSARQFPNYSSELNVNALLLGDSALYLCASGPSGGEQYFGPGTRLTVT.